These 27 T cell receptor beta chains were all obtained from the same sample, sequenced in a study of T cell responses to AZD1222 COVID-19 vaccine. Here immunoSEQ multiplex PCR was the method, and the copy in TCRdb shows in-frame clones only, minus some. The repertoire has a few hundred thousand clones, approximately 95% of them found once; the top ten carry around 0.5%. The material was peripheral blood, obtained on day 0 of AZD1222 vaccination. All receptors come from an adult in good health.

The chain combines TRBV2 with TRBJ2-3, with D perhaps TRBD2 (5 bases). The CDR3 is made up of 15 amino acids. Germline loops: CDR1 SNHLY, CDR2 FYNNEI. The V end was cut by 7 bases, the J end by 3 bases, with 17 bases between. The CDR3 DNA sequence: TGTGCCAGCAAAGCACTAGGGTGGAGGACAGATACGCAGTATTTT. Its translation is CASKALGWRTDTQYF.

DNA for the CDR3: TGCAGCGTTGAAGGGTCGACTAGCCTCAAGGTGGGTGAGCAGTTCTTC. It codes for CSVEGSTSLKVGEQFF. The rearrangement uses TRBV29-1 and TRBJ2-1; 7 positions agree with TRBD2. V was pared by 1 base and J by 9 bases, with 15 bases of the junction left unmatched. From germline, CDR1 is SQVTM and CDR2 ANQGSEA. The CDR3 is made up of 16 amino acids.

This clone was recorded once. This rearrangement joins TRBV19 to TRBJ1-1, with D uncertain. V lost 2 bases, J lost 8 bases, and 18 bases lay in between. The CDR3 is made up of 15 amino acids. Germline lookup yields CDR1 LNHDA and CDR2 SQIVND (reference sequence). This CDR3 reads CASSISFEVGREAFF. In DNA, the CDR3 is TGTGCCAGTAGTATATCTTTCGAAGTAGGCCGCGAAGCTTTCTTT.

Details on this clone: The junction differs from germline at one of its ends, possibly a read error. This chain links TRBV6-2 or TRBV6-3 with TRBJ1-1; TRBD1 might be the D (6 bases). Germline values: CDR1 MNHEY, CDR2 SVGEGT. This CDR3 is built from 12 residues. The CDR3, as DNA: TGTGCCAGCAGTCAGGGACACACTGAGGCTTTCTTT. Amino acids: CASSQGHTEAFF.

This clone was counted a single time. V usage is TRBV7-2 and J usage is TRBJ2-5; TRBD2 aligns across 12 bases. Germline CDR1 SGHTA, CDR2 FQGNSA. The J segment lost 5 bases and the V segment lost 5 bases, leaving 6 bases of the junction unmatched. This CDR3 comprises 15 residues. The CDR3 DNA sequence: TGTGCCAGCAGCCAGACTAGCGGGAGAGGTGAGACCCAGTACTTC. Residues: CASSQTSGRGETQYF.

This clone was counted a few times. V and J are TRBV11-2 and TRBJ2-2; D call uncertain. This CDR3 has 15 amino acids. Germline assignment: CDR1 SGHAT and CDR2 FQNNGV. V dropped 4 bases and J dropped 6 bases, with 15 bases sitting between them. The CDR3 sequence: CASSSLTVSSGELFF. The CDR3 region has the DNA TGTGCCAGCAGCTCCCTTACCGTGTCTTCCGGGGAGCTGTTTTTT.

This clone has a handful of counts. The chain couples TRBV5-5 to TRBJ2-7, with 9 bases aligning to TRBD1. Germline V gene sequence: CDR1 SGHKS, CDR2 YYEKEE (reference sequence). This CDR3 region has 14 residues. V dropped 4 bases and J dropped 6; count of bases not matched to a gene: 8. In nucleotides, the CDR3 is TGTGCCAGCAGCGTACCGGGACAGGGAGGCGAGCAGTACTTC. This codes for CASSVPGQGGEQYF.

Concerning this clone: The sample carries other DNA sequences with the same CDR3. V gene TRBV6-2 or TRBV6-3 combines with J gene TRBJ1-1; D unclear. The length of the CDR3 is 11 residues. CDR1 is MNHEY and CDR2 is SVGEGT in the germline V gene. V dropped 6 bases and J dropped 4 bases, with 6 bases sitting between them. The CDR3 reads CASSLGTEAFF. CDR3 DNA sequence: TGTGCCAGCAGCTTGGGCACTGAAGCTTTCTTT.

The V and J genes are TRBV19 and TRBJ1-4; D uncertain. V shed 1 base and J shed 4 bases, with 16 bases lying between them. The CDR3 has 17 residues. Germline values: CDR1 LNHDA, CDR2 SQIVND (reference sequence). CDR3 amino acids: CASSIVSVKGGNEKLFF. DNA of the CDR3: TGTGCCAGTAGTATAGTATCAGTGAAGGGAGGTAATGAAAAACTGTTTTTT. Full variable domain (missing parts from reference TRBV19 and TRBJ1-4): DGGITQSPKYLFRKEGQNVTLSCEQNLNHDAMYWYRQDPGQGLRLIYYSQIVNDFQKGDIAEGYSVSREKKESFPLTVTSAQKNPTAFYLCASSIVSVKGGNEKLFFGSGTQLSVL.

The chain's CDR3 is CASSLAGDQPQHF. The CDR3 coding sequence is TGTGCCAGCAGCTTAGCGGGGGATCAGCCCCAGCATTTT. This sequence joins TRBV7-9 and TRBJ1-5; D may be TRBD1 (5 bases). Trimming left V 0 bases short and J 5 bases short, with 5 bases between. The CDR3 covers 13 residues. CDR1 SEHNR and CDR2 FQNEAQ come from the germline V gene (reference sequence).

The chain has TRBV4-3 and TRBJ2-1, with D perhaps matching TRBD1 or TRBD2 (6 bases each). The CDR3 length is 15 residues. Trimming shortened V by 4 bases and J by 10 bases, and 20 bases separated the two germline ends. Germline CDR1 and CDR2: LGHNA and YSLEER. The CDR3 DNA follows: TGCGCCAGCAGCCCCCCCGGGGGCTCGGTGGGAGAGCAGTTCTTC. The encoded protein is CASSPPGGSVGEQFF.

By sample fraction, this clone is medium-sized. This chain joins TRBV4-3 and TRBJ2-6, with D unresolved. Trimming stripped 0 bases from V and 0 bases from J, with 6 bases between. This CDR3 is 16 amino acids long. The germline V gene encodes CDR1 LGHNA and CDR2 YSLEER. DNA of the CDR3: TGCGCCAGCAGCCAAGATCAGAGCTCTGGGGCCAACGTCCTGACTTTC. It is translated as CASSQDQSSGANVLTF.

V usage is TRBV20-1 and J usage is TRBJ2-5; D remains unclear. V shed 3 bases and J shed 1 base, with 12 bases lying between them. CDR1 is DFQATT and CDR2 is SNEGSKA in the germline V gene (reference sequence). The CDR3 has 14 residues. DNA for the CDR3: TGCAGTGCTAGTATGGCGGTCTTCCAAGAGACCCAGTACTTC. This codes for CSASMAVFQETQYF.

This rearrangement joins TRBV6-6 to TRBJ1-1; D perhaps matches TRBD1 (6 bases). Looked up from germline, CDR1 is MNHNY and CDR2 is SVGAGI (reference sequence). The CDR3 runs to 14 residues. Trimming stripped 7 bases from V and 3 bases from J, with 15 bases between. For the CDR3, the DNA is TGTGCCAGCACCCCCATGGGGGGGCACACTGAAGCTTTCTTT. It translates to CASTPMGGHTEAFF.

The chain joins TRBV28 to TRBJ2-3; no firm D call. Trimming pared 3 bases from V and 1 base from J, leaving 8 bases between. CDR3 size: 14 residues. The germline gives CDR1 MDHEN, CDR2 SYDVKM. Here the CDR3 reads CASSFHPGTDTQYF. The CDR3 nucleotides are TGTGCCAGCAGTTTCCATCCCGGCACAGATACGCAGTATTTT. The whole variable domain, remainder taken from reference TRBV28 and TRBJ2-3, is DVKVTQSSRYLVKRTGEKVFLECVQDMDHENMFWYRQDPGLGLRLIYFSYDVKMKEKGDIPEGYSVSREKKERFSLILESASTNQTSMYLCASSFHPGTDTQYFGPGTRLTVL.

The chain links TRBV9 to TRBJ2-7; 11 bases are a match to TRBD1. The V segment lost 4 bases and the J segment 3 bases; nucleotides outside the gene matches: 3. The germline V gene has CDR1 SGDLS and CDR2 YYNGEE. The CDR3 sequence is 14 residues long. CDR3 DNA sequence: TGTGCCAGCAGCTCCGGGACAGGGGGCTACGAGCAGTACTTC. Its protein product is CASSSGTGGYEQYF.

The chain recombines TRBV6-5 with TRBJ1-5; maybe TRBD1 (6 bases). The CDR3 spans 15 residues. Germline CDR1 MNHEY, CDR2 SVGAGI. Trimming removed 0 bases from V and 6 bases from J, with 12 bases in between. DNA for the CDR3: TGTGCCAGCAGTTACTCGATGCAGGGGAGTCAGCCCCAGCATTTT. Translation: CASSYSMQGSQPQHF.

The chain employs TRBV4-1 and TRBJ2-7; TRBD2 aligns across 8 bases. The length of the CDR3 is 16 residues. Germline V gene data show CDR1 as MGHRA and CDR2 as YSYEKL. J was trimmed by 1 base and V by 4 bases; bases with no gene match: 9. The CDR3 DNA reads TGCGCCAGCAGCCCCTCCGGGACTAGGGTTTCCTACGAGCAGTACTTC. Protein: CASSPSGTRVSYEQYF.

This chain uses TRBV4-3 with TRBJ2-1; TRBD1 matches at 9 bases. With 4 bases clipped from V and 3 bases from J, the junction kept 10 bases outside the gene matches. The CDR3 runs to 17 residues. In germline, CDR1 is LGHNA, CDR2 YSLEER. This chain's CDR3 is CASSLQGAQQNYNEQFF. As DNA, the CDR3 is TGCGCCAGCAGCCTACAGGGGGCTCAACAGAACTACAATGAGCAGTTCTTC.

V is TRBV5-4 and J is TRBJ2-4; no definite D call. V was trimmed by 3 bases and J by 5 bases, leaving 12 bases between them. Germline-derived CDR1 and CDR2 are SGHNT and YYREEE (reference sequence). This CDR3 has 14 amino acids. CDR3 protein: CASSSAQNQNIQYF. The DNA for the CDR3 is TGTGCCAGCAGCTCGGCCCAGAATCAAAACATTCAGTACTTC.

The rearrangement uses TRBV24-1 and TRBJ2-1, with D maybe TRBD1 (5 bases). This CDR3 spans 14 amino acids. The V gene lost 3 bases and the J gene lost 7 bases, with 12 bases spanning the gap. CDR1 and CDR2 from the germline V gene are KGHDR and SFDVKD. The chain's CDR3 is CATSDRAGRNEQFF. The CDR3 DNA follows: TGTGCCACCAGTGATAGGGCAGGGCGGAATGAGCAGTTCTTC.

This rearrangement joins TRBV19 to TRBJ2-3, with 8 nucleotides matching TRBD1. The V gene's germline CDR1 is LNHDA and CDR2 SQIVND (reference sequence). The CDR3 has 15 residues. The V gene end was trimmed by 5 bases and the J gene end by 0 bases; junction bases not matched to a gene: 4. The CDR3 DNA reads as TGTGCCAGTAGTCCCCGACAGGGGAGCACAGATACGCAGTATTTT. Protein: CASSPRQGSTDTQYF.

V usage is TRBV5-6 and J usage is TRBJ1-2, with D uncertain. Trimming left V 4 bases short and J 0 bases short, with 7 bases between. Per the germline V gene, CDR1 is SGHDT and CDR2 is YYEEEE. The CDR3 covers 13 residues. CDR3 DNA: TGTGCCAGCAGCCTCAAGACTAACTATGGCTACACCTTC. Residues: CASSLKTNYGYTF.

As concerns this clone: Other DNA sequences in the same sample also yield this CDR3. The CDR3 nucleotides are TGTGCCAGCAGTTTAGTTAGGTACGAGCAGTACTTC. Translated, it gives CASSLVRYEQYF. The chain joins TRBV28 to TRBJ2-7; D is unclear. The V gene lost 2 bases and the J gene lost 4 bases, with 6 bases spanning the gap. Per the germline V gene, CDR1 is MDHEN and CDR2 is SYDVKM. The CDR3 is made up of 12 amino acids.

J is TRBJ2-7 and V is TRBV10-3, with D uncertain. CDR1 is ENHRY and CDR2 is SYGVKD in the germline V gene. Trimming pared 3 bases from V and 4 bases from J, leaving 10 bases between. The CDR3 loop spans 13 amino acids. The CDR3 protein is CAISENELYEQYF. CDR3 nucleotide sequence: TGTGCCATCAGTGAAAATGAGCTATACGAGCAGTACTTC.

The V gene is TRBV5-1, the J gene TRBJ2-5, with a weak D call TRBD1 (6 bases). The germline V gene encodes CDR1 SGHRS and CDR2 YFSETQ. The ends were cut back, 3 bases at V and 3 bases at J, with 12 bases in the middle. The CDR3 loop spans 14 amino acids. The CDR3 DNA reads TGCGCCAGCAGCTCTACGGCAGGGGAAGAGACCCAGTACTTC. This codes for CASSSTAGEETQYF.

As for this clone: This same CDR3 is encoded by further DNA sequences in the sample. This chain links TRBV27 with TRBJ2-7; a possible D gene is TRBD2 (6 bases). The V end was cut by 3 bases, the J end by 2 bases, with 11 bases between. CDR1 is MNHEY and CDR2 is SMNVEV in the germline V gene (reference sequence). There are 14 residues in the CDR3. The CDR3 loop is CASSFLGTAYEQYF. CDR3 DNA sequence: TGTGCCAGCAGTTTCCTCGGGACTGCCTACGAGCAGTACTTC.